Following are 27 T cell receptor beta chains from one sample sequenced in a study of blood T cell repertoires in COVID-19. The protocol was immunoSEQ multiplex PCR, while the TCRdb copy is restricted to in-frame clones and leaves out a portion. The sample includes fewer than 30,000 clones, 81% of them seen just once. The source material was peripheral blood. Receptors were obtained from a man in his fifties with active or convalescent COVID-19.

V gene TRBV2 combines with J gene TRBJ1-4, with D possibly matching TRBD1 (5 bases). The CDR3 sequence is 13 residues long. In germline, CDR1 is SNHLY, CDR2 FYNNEI. V dropped 7 bases and J dropped 4 bases, with 10 bases sitting between them. The DNA for the CDR3 is TGTGCCAGCATCAGACAGAGTAATGAAAAACTGTTTTTT. The encoded protein is CASIRQSNEKLFF.

This clone was counted a single time. This chain connects TRBV19 to TRBJ1-5; 7 nucleotides line up with TRBD1. This CDR3 has 16 residues. The germline gives CDR1 LNHDA, CDR2 SQIVND (reference sequence). Trimming at V came to 3 bases and at J to 4 bases, leaving 9 bases not matched to a gene. The CDR3 DNA follows: TGTGCCAGTAGTATTCAGAAGGGGGCCGGGAATCAGCCCCAGCATTTT. Its protein is CASSIQKGAGNQPQHF.

This chain uses TRBV20-1 with TRBJ1-3; D might be TRBD1 (5 bases). V dropped 4 bases and J dropped 7 bases, with 8 bases sitting between them. CDR1 DFQATT and CDR2 SNEGSKA come from the germline V gene (reference sequence). This CDR3 spans 11 amino acids. CDR3 sequence reads: CSATTGNTIYF. CDR3 nucleotide sequence: TGCAGTGCTACCACAGGCAACACCATATATTTT.

In its sample, this clone was seen a few times. This chain uses TRBV9 with TRBJ1-5; D ambiguous. V lost 0 bases and J 0 bases, leaving 7 bases between the germline ends. The CDR3 has 15 residues. Germline V lookup: CDR1 SGDLS, CDR2 YYNGEE. CDR3 sequence reads: CASSVVPGSNQPQHF. Here the CDR3 DNA reads TGTGCCAGCAGCGTAGTCCCGGGTAGCAATCAGCCCCAGCATTTT.

The chain carries TRBV11-3 and TRBJ1-4; 10 nucleotides align to TRBD1. Per the germline V gene, CDR1 is SGHNT and CDR2 is YENEEA. V shed 4 bases, J shed 2 bases, and the junction held 1 base outside the gene matches. The CDR3 runs 15 residues. CDR3 DNA sequence: TGTGCCAGCAGCTCGGGACAGGGGACTAATGAAAAACTGTTTTTT. As protein: CASSSGQGTNEKLFF.

This chain connects TRBV7-9 to TRBJ2-1; 11 positions match TRBD2. The CDR3 extends over 15 amino acids. Germline CDR1 SEHNR, CDR2 FQNEAQ (reference sequence). The V gene end was trimmed by 5 bases and the J gene end by 6 bases; junction bases not matched to a gene: 6. The CDR3 DNA reads TGTGCCAGCAGCCCCCTGGGGACTAGCGGCAATGAGCAGTTCTTC. Protein: CASSPLGTSGNEQFF.

The chain uses TRBV29-1 and TRBJ2-1; 7 bases fit TRBD1. The junction had 11 bases not matched to a gene; V was cut back by 8 bases and J by 7 bases. Germline values: CDR1 SQVTM, CDR2 ANQGSEA. This CDR3 has 13 residues. The CDR3 region has the DNA TGCAGCCTCACAGGGGCCTTTCCTAATGAGCAGTTCTTC. Its translation: CSLTGAFPNEQFF.

This clone was detected only once. The chain couples TRBV7-7 to TRBJ2-3; TRBD1 aligns across 8 bases. Germline V gene data show CDR1 as SSHAT and CDR2 as FNYEAQ (reference sequence). Trimming at V came to 5 bases and at J to 0 bases, leaving 13 bases not matched to a gene. This CDR3 is built from 18 residues. CDR3 nucleotides: TGTGCCAGCAGCCTAAAGGGGACAGGTTGGGGAAGCACAGATACGCAGTATTTT. Translation gives CASSLKGTGWGSTDTQYF.

V is TRBV29-1 and J is TRBJ2-2; 8 bases are a match to TRBD2. The CDR3 covers 13 residues. Unmatched junction bases numbered 9, after V lost 5 bases and J lost 10 bases. Germline loops: CDR1 SQVTM, CDR2 ANQGSEA. The CDR3 DNA is TGCAGCGTTCGGTGGCGGGAGGAACAGGAGCTGTTTTTT. Its translation is CSVRWREEQELFF.

The rearrangement joins TRBV3-1 (or the pseudogene TRBV3-2) to TRBJ2-1, with no clear D. The CDR3 is 14 residues long. Germline V gene lookup returns CDR1 LGHDT and CDR2 YNNKEL (reference sequence). Trimming cost V 3 bases and J 3 bases, with 9 bases left between them. The CDR3, as DNA: TGTGCCAGCAGCCAGTATACGGTCTACAATGAGCAGTTCTTC. It translates to CASSQYTVYNEQFF.

This clone appeared once. The V and J genes are TRBV30 and TRBJ2-7; 9 bases are a match to TRBD2. Germline V gives CDR1 GTSNPN, CDR2 SVGIG (reference sequence). Trimming took 1 base from V and 4 from J; bases not matched to a gene: 2. The CDR3 length is 13 residues. The CDR3 DNA reads TGTGCCTGGAGTGGACTAGCGGCTTACGAGCAGTACTTC. Its protein product is CAWSGLAAYEQYF.

The V call is TRBV5-3, the J call TRBJ1-1, with TRBD1 identical over 7 bases. TRBV5-3 qualifies as an ORF whose function is uncertain. With 4 bases clipped from V and 8 bases from J, the junction kept 17 bases outside the gene matches. The CDR3 covers 16 residues. As DNA, the CDR3 is TGTGCCAGAAGCATCGGACAGGATTTTCCCCGATCGGAAGCTTTCTTT. As protein: CARSIGQDFPRSEAFF.

V gene TRBV6-1 combines with J gene TRBJ2-5, with D perhaps TRBD1 (5 bases). CDR3 length: 16 amino acids. Germline V gives CDR1 MNHNS, CDR2 SASEGT. The V and J ends lost 2 bases and 4 bases respectively, with 17 bases between them. For the CDR3, the DNA is TGTGCCAGCAGTGAATGGGCAGGGTCGATTGGAGAGACCCAGTACTTC. It translates to CASSEWAGSIGETQYF.

V gene TRBV5-1 combines with J gene TRBJ2-3, with D tentatively TRBD1 (6 bases). The V and J ends lost 4 bases and 2 bases respectively, with 17 bases between them. This CDR3 comprises 16 residues. Germline values: CDR1 SGHRS, CDR2 YFSETQ. The CDR3 DNA follows: TGCGCCAGCAGCATATCGGGACAAATTTCCACAGATACGCAGTATTTT. Amino acid sequence: CASSISGQISTDTQYF.

V gene TRBV7-2 combines with J gene TRBJ2-3; 9 bases align to TRBD1. The germline gives CDR1 SGHTA, CDR2 FQGNSA. With V trimmed by 3 bases and J by 4 bases, 5 bases remained unmatched. This CDR3 has 15 amino acids. The CDR3 nucleotides are TGTGCCAGCAGCTTTGTACAGGGGGCCGCAGATACGCAGTATTTT. Protein product: CASSFVQGAADTQYF.

The chain combines TRBV6-5 with TRBJ1-4; possible D gene TRBD1, 6 bases. The germline CDR1 and CDR2 sequences are MNHEY and SVGAGI. V lost 7 bases and J 3 bases, leaving 12 bases between the germline ends. This CDR3 is built from 14 residues. CDR3 DNA: TGTGCCAGCACCGAGGACAGATCTAATGAAAAACTGTTTTTT. Amino acid sequence: CASTEDRSNEKLFF.

This clone was observed a few times. The V and J genes are TRBV5-1 and TRBJ1-2; D not certain. The CDR3 is 16 residues long. V gave up 0 bases and J gave up 2 bases, with 14 bases separating them. Germline V gene sequence: CDR1 SGHRS, CDR2 YFSETQ. The DNA for the CDR3 is TGCGCCAGCAGCTTGGACGTAGGCGGTGGGAACTATGGCTACACCTTC. Its protein product is CASSLDVGGGNYGYTF. Filled out from reference TRBV5-1 and TRBJ1-2, the complete variable domain reads KAGVTQTPRYLIKTRGQQVTLSCSPISGHRSVSWYQQTPGQGLQFLFEYFSETQRNKGNFPGRFSGRQFSNSRSEMNVSTLELGDSALYLCASSLDVGGGNYGYTFGSGTRLTVV.

This clone appeared a single time. The genes are TRBV6-5 and TRBJ1-5, with D perhaps matching TRBD1 (5 bases). The ends were cut back, 6 bases at V and 2 bases at J, with 11 bases in the middle. Germline CDR1 and CDR2: MNHEY and SVGAGI. The CDR3 runs to 14 residues. The CDR3 loop reads CASSPSGGNQPQHF. CDR3 sequence (DNA): TGTGCCAGCAGCCCCTCGGGGGGCAATCAGCCCCAGCATTTT.

This clone was picked up a small number of times. The chain has TRBV30 and TRBJ1-2, with 11 bases aligning to TRBD1. With V trimmed by 3 bases and J by 8 bases, 8 bases remained unmatched. The CDR3 runs 14 residues. The germline V gene encodes CDR1 GTSNPN and CDR2 SVGIG (reference sequence). The DNA for the CDR3 is TGTGCCTGGAGACGGACAGGGGGCAATTGGGGCTACACCTTC. This translates into CAWRRTGGNWGYTF.

The chain uses TRBV6-1 and TRBJ2-7, with no clear D. V lost 1 base to trimming and J lost 4 bases, with 11 bases between them. The CDR3 consists of 14 residues. Germline assignment: CDR1 MNHNS and CDR2 SASEGT. The CDR3 DNA follows: TGTGCCAGCAGTGAAGGGTGGGCTGCTTACGAGCAGTACTTC. Protein product: CASSEGWAAYEQYF.

The chain has TRBV27 and TRBJ2-2; 7 bases line up with TRBD1. Germline loops: CDR1 MNHEY, CDR2 SMNVEV (reference sequence). V gave up 2 bases and J gave up 0 bases; unmatched junction bases: 0. This CDR3 region has 15 residues. The CDR3 sequence: CASSLGTANTGELFF. The CDR3 nucleotides are TGTGCCAGCAGTTTAGGGACAGCGAACACCGGGGAGCTGTTTTTT.

The rearrangement links TRBV5-1 to TRBJ1-2; D is unresolved. Trimming cost V 3 bases and J 5 bases, with 11 bases left between them. The CDR3 extends over 13 amino acids. Per germline, CDR1 SGHRS and CDR2 YFSETQ. The CDR3 sequence: CASSYDWNYGYTF. For the CDR3, the DNA is TGCGCCAGCAGCTACGACTGGAATTATGGCTACACCTTC.

The genes are TRBV28 and TRBJ2-7; TRBD2 agrees at 12 bases. Germline V gene data show CDR1 as MDHEN and CDR2 as SYDVKM. This CDR3 is 13 amino acids long. The trim removed 6 bases at V and 3 bases at J, leaving 0 bases unmatched. For the CDR3, the DNA is TGTGCCAGCAGACTAGCGGGGGGCTACGAGCAGTACTTC. This gives the protein CASRLAGGYEQYF.

This chain joins TRBV30 and TRBJ1-3; D is perhaps TRBD1 (5 bases). V dropped 2 bases and J dropped 3 bases, with 11 bases sitting between them. This CDR3 has 14 amino acids. In germline, CDR1 is GTSNPN, CDR2 SVGIG (reference sequence). The CDR3 loop is CAWSSTVGGNTIYF. The DNA for the CDR3 is TGTGCCTGGAGTTCGACAGTAGGTGGAAACACCATATATTTT.

This chain joins TRBV30 and TRBJ2-3; D might be TRBD2 (6 bases). Germline V lookup: CDR1 GTSNPN, CDR2 SVGIG (reference sequence). CDR3 length: 13 residues. Between the trimmed V and J ends, which lost 7 bases and 2 bases, there was a span of 13 bases. The DNA for the CDR3 is TGTGCCTCCCAGCGGGTCCCCACAGATACGCAGTATTTT. Residues: CASQRVPTDTQYF.

CDR3: CASSLDGLNEQFF. DNA for the CDR3: TGCGCCAGCAGCTTGGACGGTCTCAATGAGCAGTTCTTC. This sequence joins TRBV5-1 and TRBJ2-1; no reliable D call. The CDR3 spans 13 residues. Germline V gene sequence: CDR1 SGHRS, CDR2 YFSETQ. Trimming stripped 0 bases from V and 6 bases from J, with 7 bases between.

The chain recombines TRBV11-3 with TRBJ2-7, with TRBD1 matching over 9 bases. The CDR3 runs to 15 residues. Germline lookup yields CDR1 SGHNT and CDR2 YENEEA. V was clipped by 5 bases and J by 1 base; unmatched bases: 6. The CDR3 sequence is CASSPTGGGSYEQYF. The CDR3 DNA sequence: TGTGCCAGCAGCCCAACAGGGGGCGGTTCCTACGAGCAGTACTTC.